This record concerns one T cell receptor beta chain sequence. Generated by immunoSEQ multiplex PCR, the TCRdb table keeps only in-frame clones and is missing some. Here the sample spans 150,000 to 200,000 clones, less than 90% being singletons. The data were taken from a study of blood T cell repertoires in COVID-19. About the research overall: Whether acute or convalescent, the COVID-19 samples came from the United States, Italy and Spain. From T cells, B-cell-depleted T cells, or PBMCs came the material, which was cDNA or gDNA.

CDR1 is MGHRA and CDR2 is YSYEKL in the germline V gene. The CDR3 consists of 16 residues. Trimming removed 0 bases from V and 3 bases from J; junction bases left unmatched: 6. The TCR was taken from a woman in her 70s with COVID-19, enrolled during active disease. Sequencing input: peripheral blood. V is TRBV4-1 and J is TRBJ1-2; 8 bases line up with TRBD1. The CDR3 region has the DNA TGCGCCAGCAGCCAAGATCTGGGACAGGCGTACTATGGCTACACCTTC. It yields the protein CASSQDLGQAYYGYTF.